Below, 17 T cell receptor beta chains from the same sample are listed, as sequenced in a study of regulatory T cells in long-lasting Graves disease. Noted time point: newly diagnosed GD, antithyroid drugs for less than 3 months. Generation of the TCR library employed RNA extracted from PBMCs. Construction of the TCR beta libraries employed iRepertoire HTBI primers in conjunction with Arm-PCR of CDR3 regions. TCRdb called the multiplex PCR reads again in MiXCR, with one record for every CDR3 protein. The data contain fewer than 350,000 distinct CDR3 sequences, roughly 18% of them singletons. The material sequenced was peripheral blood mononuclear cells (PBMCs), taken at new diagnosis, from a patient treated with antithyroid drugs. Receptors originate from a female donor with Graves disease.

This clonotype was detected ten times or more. CDR3 in DNA: TGCGCCAGCAGCGGGGACAGCTACACAGATACGCAGTATTTT. It codes for CASSGDSYTDTQYF. The chain is built from TRBV4-1 and TRBJ2-3, with 7 nucleotides matching TRBD1. The ends lost 5 bases at V and 2 bases at J; junction bases unmatched: 4. The CDR3 extends over 14 amino acids. In germline, CDR1 is MGHRA, CDR2 YSYEKL.

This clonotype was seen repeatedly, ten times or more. Here the CDR3 DNA reads TGTGCCAGCTCACCTCAGACAAGCTACGAGCAGTACTTC. Its translation: CASSPQTSYEQYF. V usage is TRBV18 and J usage is TRBJ2-7; no clear D. V lost 3 bases to trimming and J lost 3 bases, with 9 bases between them. The CDR3 has 13 amino acids. Germline-derived CDR1 and CDR2 are KGHSH and LQKENI.

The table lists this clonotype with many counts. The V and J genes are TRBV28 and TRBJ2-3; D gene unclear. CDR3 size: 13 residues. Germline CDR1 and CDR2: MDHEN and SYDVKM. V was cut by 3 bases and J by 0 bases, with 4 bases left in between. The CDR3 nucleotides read TGTGCCAGCAGTTTGCGAAGCACAGATACGCAGTATTTT. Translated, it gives CASSLRSTDTQYF.

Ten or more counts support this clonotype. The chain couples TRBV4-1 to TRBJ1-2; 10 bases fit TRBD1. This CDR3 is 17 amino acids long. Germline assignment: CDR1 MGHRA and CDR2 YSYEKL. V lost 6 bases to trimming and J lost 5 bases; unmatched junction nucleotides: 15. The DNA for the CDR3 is TGCGCCAGCAGTTCGCACCTTCTACCGGGACAGGGGTATGGCTACACCTTC. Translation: CASSSHLLPGQGYGYTF.

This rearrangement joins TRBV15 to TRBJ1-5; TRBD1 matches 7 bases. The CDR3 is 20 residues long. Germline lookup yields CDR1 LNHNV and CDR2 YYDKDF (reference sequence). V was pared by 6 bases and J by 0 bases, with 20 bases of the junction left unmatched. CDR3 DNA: TGTGCCACCAGTACCCCCCGGACAGGTGTGGGGATTACTAGCAATCAGCCCCAGCATTTT. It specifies CATSTPRTGVGITSNQPQHF.

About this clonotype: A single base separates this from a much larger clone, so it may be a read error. The CDR3 here is CASETGLLGNQPQHF. DNA for the CDR3: TGTGCTAGTGAAACAGGGCTACTTGGCAATCAGCCCCAGCATTTT. V gene TRBV12-5 combines with J gene TRBJ1-5; TRBD1 might be the D (6 bases). This CDR3 is 15 amino acids long. Germline V CDR1 and CDR2: LGHNT, FRNRAP. Trimming removed 7 bases from V and 2 bases from J, with 15 bases in between.

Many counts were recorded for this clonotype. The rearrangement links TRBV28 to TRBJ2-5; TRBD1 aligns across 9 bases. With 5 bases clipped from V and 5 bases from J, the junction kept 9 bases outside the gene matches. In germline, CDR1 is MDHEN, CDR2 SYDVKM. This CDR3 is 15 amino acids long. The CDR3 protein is CASSVIQGARETQYF. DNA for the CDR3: TGTGCCAGCAGTGTGATACAGGGGGCGCGGGAGACCCAGTACTTC.

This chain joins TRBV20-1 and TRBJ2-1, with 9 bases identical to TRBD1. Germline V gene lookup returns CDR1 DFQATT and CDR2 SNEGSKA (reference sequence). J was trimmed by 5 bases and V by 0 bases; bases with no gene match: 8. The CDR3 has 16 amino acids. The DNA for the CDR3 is TGCAGTGCTAGAGATTTTGGGGGGGACAGGGACAATGAGCAGTTCTTC. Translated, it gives CSARDFGGDRDNEQFF.

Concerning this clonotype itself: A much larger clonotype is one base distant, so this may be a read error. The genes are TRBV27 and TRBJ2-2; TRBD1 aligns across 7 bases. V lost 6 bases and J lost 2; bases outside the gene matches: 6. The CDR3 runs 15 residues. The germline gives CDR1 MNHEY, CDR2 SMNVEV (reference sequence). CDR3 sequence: CASRGGSGNTGELFF. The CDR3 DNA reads TGTGCCAGCAGAGGGGGCTCCGGTAACACCGGGGAGCTGTTTTTT.

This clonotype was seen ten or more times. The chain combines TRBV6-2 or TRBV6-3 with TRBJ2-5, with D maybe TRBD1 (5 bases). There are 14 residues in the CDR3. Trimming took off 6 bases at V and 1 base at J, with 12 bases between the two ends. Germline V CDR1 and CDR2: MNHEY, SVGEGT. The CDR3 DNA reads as TGTGCCAGCAGCCATAGACAGCTCCAAGAGACCCAGTACTTC. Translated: CASSHRQLQETQYF.

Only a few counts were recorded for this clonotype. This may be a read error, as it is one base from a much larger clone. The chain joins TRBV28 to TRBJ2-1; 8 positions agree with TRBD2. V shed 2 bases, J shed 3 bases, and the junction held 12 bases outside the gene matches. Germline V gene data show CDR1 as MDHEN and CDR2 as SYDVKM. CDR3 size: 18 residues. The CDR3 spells CASSLGGPAGAYYNEQFF. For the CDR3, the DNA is TGTGCCAGCAGTTTAGGGGGACCAGCGGGAGCTTACTACAATGAGCAGTTCTTC.

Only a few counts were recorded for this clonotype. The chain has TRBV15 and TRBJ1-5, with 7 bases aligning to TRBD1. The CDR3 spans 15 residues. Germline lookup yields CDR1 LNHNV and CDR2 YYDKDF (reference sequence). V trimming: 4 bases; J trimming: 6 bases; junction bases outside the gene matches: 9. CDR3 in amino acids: CATSKSWDRVQPQHF. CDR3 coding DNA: TGTGCCACCAGCAAGAGCTGGGACAGAGTTCAGCCCCAGCATTTT. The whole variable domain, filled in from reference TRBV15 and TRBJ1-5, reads DAMVIQNPRYQVTQFGKPVTLSCSQTLNHNVMYWYQQKSSQAPKLLFHYYDKDFNNEADTPDNFQSRRPNTSFCFLDIRSPGLGDTAMYLCATSKSWDRVQPQHFGDGTRLSIL.

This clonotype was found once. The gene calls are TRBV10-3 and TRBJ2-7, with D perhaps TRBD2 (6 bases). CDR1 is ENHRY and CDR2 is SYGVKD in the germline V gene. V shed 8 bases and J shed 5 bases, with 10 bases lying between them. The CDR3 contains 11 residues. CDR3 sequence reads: CAIAGFDEQYF. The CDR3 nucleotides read TGTGCCATCGCGGGGTTCGACGAGCAGTACTTC.

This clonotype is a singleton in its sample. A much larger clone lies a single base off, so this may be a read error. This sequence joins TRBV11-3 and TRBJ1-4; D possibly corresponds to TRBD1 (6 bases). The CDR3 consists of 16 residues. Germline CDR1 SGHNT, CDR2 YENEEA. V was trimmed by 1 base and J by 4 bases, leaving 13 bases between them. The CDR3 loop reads CASSLGQRGSNEKLFF. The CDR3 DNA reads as TGTGCCAGCAGCTTAGGCCAGAGGGGGAGTAATGAAAAACTGTTTTTT. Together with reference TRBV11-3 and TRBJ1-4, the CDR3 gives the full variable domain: EAGVVQSPRYKIIEKKQPVAFWCNPISGHNTLYWYLQNLGQGPELLIRYENEEAVDDSQLPKDRFSAERLKGVDSTLKIQPAELGDSAVYLCASSLGQRGSNEKLFFGSGTQLSVL.

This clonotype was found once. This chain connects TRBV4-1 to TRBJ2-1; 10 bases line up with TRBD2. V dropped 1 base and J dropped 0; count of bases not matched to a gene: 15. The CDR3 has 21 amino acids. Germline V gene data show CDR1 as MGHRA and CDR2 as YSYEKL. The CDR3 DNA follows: TGCGCCAGCAGCCAAGCCCTGAGAGCGGGAGGGTACCAAAGCTCCTACAATGAGCAGTTCTTC. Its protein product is CASSQALRAGGYQSSYNEQFF.

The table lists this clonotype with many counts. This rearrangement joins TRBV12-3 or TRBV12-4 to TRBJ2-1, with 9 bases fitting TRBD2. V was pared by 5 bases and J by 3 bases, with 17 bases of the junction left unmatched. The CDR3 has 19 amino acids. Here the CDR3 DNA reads TGTGCCAGCAGTCGTGGGGGAGAGGTAGCGGGAGTGGTCTACAATGAGCAGTTCTTC. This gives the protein CASSRGGEVAGVVYNEQFF.

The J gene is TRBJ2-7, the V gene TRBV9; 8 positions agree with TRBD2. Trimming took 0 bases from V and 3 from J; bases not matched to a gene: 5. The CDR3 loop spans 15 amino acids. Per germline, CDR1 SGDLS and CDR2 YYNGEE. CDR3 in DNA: TGTGCCAGCAGCGTAGGTATAGCGGGGAACTACGAGCAGTACTTC. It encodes CASSVGIAGNYEQYF.